This TCR beta chain was documented in a study of patients and donors after allogeneic stem cell transplantation. TCRdb reprocessed the RT-PCR reads via MiXCR and lists one record per CDR3 protein. Of some 230,000 distinct CDR3 sequences in the sample, roughly 13% were seen once. This clonotype was picked up a small number of times. The CDR3 runs to 12 residues. Germline V gene data show CDR1 as GTSNPN and CDR2 as SVGIG (reference sequence). V was cut by 1 base and J by 2 bases, with 6 bases left in between. Sequenced sample: blood, either unsorted or a sorted T cell fraction (not recorded which). The sequence was obtained from a human donor who was either an allogeneic HSCT recipient or a stem cell or donor lymphocyte infusion donor (not recorded which). It is not recorded whose cells these are; they may come from a transplant donor. The rearrangement links TRBV30 to TRBJ2-7, with no clear D. In DNA, the CDR3 is TGTGCCTGGAGTGACCAAGCCTACGAGCAGTACTTC. This sequence encodes CAWSDQAYEQYF.